Listed below are T cell receptor beta chains from one sample, sequenced in a study of PD-1 blockade in classical Hodgkin lymphoma. Using immunoSEQ multiplex PCR, the repertoire was profiled, and TCRdb retains in-frame clones only, with some absent. The table records 20,000 to 25,000 clones, approximately 80% of them present only once. The sample in question was peripheral blood mononuclear cells (PBMCs), obtained before the fourth cycle of nivolumab. Receptors originate from a human donor with classical Hodgkin lymphoma. Both conserved end residues are part of each CDR3. A D gene is named only where the DNA matches it firmly. Clone size, where shown, is once, few, many, or a class for clones that have expanded.

d_gene	abundance	len	v_gene	j_gene	CDR3nt	CDR3aa
.	.	19	TRBV21-1	TRBJ2-7	TGTGCCAGCAGCAAAGCGTTGCTTTGTGAGCAGGAGGGGCACTACGAGCAGTACTTC	CASSKALLCEQEGHYEQYF
TRBD1	.	15	TRBV10-3	TRBJ2-1	TGTGCCATCAGTGATCAGGACAGGGGAAACAATGAGCAGTTCTTC	CAISDQDRGNNEQFF
.	once	14	TRBV5-1	TRBJ2-5	TGCGCCAGCAGCATGGGGACGAGCCAAGAGACCCAGTACTTC	CASSMGTSQETQYF
.	.	17	TRBV28	TRBJ2-1	TGTGCCAGCAGTTTATCAGGCCGGGACGCCCGCCGAAATGAGCAGTTCTTC	CASSLSGRDARRNEQFF
TRBD1	once	15	TRBV7-6	TRBJ2-3	TGTGCCAGCAGCTTAATGGACAGGTCCGCAGATACGCAGTATTTT	CASSLMDRSADTQYF
TRBD2	.	15	TRBV6-1	TRBJ2-4	TGTGCCAGCAGTGAATTTAGCGGGGGGGCCAACATTCAGTACTTC	CASSEFSGGANIQYF
TRBD1	.	14	TRBV19	TRBJ1-6	TGTGCCAGTAGGCCCGACAGGGTCAGTTCACCCCTCCACTTT	CASRPDRVSSPLHF
.	.	13	TRBV29-1	TRBJ2-7	TGCAGCGTTGAAGCAGGGCCCTCCTACGAGCAGTACTTC	CSVEAGPSYEQYF
.	.	14	TRBV4-3	TRBJ1-2	TGCGCCAGCAGCCAGTATTCGGCGAACTATGGCTACACCTTC	CASSQYSANYGYTF
.	.	16	TRBV18	TRBJ1-2	TGTGCCAGCTCACCACCGGGTCCGGCGGGGTACTATGGCTACACCTTC	CASSPPGPAGYYGYTF
.	.	15	TRBV18	TRBJ1-6	TGTGCCAGCTCAAAGACGGAGGACTATAATTCACCCCTCCACTTT	CASSKTEDYNSPLHF
TRBD1	.	15	TRBV9	TRBJ1-1	TGTGCCAGCAGCTTTTGGGGGACAGGGGACACTGAAGCTTTCTTT	CASSFWGTGDTEAFF
.	.	17	TRBV21-1	TRBJ1-3	TGTGCCAGCAGCAAAGGATCAGCAGACGTCTCTGGAAACACCATATATTTT	CASSKGSADVSGNTIYF
.	.	14	TRBV19	TRBJ2-5	TGTGCCAGTAGTGCCAACTTAGCGCAAGAGACCCAGTACTTC	CASSANLAQETQYF
.	.	17	TRBV18	TRBJ2-6	TGTGCCAGCTCACCAGGTAGAGGACCGTCGGGGGCCAACGTCCTGACTTTC	CASSPGRGPSGANVLTF
TRBD1	few	13	TRBV14	TRBJ1-6	TGTGCCAGCAGCCTCAACAGGGGGACACCCCTCCACTTT	CASSLNRGTPLHF
.	few	15	TRBV6-1	TRBJ2-7	TGTGCCAGCAGTGAAGCGTTAGCGCCCGCCTACGAGCAGTACTTC	CASSEALAPAYEQYF
.	few	14	TRBV6-6	TRBJ1-1	TGTGCCAGCAGTTACGATGGGGGCGGGGGTGAAGCTTTCTTT	CASSYDGGGGEAFF
.	.	16	TRBV11-1	TRBJ2-7	TGTGCCAGCAGCTTACCCCCGACAGCGTTCTCCTACGAGCAGTACTTC	CASSLPPTAFSYEQYF
.	.	15	TRBV18	TRBJ2-7	TGTGCCAGCTCACCAGCTAGCACGAGCTCCTACGAGCAGTACTTC	CASSPASTSSYEQYF
.	.	15	TRBV6-1	TRBJ2-7	TGTGCCAGCAGTGACCGCCCGGAGGGGGGTTACGAGCAGTACTTC	CASSDRPEGGYEQYF
.	.	15	TRBV9	TRBJ2-7	TGTGCCAGCAGCACCGGGACGCTAAGCTCCTACGAGCAGTACTTC	CASSTGTLSSYEQYF
TRBD2	.	15	TRBV28	TRBJ2-7	TGTGCCAGCAGTGAATCCGCAGCGGGGCAGCGGGAGCAGTACTTC	CASSESAAGQREQYF
.	.	16	TRBV28	TRBJ1-1	TGTGCCAGCAGATTCTTACGGGCTTGGGGGAACACTGAAGCTTTCTTT	CASRFLRAWGNTEAFF
.	.	15	TRBV27	TRBJ1-2	TGTGCCAGCAGTCCTCGGATAGTACGGGGTTATGGCTACACCTTC	CASSPRIVRGYGYTF
.	.	13	TRBV13	TRBJ2-7	TGTGCCAGCAGCTTGGTAGGGGTGTACGAGCAGTACTTC	CASSLVGVYEQYF
.	.	16	TRBV6-6	TRBJ2-3	TGTGCCAGCAGTTCTTGGGACCTAACTAGCACAGATACGCAGTATTTT	CASSSWDLTSTDTQYF
.	.	14	TRBV5-4	TRBJ2-5	TGTGCCAGCAGCTCTGGGACATCCCCCGAGACCCAGTACTTC	CASSSGTSPETQYF
.	.	13	TRBV2	TRBJ2-2	TGTGCCAGCAGTGAGGGCGGCACCGGGGAGCTGTTTTTT	CASSEGGTGELFF
TRBD1	few	16	TRBV19	TRBJ2-7	TGTGCCAGTAGTGAACCAGGAAGGGGGCGCGACTACGAGCAGTACTTC	CASSEPGRGRDYEQYF
.	.	17	TRBV5-6	TRBJ1-1	TGTGCCAGCAGCTTTGACCACAGGGCCTTCCTGGGGACTGAAGCTTTCTTT	CASSFDHRAFLGTEAFF
TRBD1	once	15	TRBV2	TRBJ1-6	TGTGCCAGCTCCCTTGGGGACAGCTATAATTCACCCCTCCACTTT	CASSLGDSYNSPLHF
TRBD2	.	14	TRBV9	TRBJ2-5	TGTGCCAGCAGCGTATCTAGCGGGGATGAGACCCAGTACTTC	CASSVSSGDETQYF
.	medium-sized	15	TRBV4-3	TRBJ2-1	TGCGCCAGCAGCCAAGGTTTGAACCCTTACAATGAGCAGTTCTTC	CASSQGLNPYNEQFF
TRBD2	.	16	TRBV7-9	TRBJ2-1	TGTGCCAGCAGCGGCCAGCGGGGGAGCTCCTACAATGAGCAGTTCTTC	CASSGQRGSSYNEQFF
.	few	13	TRBV2	TRBJ2-7	TGTGCCAGCTCCACAGGGCCCCCCTACGAGCAGTACTTC	CASSTGPPYEQYF
.	few	15	TRBV6-5	TRBJ2-2	TGTGCCAGCAAGATAGCGGGACAGGCCACCGGGGAGCTGTTTTTT	CASKIAGQATGELFF
.	.	11	TRBV5-1	TRBJ2-3	TGCGCCAGCAGCTTCGGAGATACGCAGTATTTT	CASSFGDTQYF
.	.	13	TRBV27	TRBJ2-7	TGTGCCAGCAGTTTATCGAGAGGGGCCGAGCAGTACTTC	CASSLSRGAEQYF
TRBD1	.	17	TRBV7-9	TRBJ2-7	TGTGCCAGCAATCAAATTGGGGGGACAGGGGGCTTGTACGAGCAGTACTTC	CASNQIGGTGGLYEQYF
.	once	13	TRBV7-3	TRBJ2-7	TGTGCCAGCAGCTTAAACAGAGGCTACGAGCAGTACTTC	CASSLNRGYEQYF
.	.	15	TRBV9	TRBJ2-5	TGTGCCAGCAGAGGTGGAACGTTAGGGCAAGAGACCCAGTACTTC	CASRGGTLGQETQYF